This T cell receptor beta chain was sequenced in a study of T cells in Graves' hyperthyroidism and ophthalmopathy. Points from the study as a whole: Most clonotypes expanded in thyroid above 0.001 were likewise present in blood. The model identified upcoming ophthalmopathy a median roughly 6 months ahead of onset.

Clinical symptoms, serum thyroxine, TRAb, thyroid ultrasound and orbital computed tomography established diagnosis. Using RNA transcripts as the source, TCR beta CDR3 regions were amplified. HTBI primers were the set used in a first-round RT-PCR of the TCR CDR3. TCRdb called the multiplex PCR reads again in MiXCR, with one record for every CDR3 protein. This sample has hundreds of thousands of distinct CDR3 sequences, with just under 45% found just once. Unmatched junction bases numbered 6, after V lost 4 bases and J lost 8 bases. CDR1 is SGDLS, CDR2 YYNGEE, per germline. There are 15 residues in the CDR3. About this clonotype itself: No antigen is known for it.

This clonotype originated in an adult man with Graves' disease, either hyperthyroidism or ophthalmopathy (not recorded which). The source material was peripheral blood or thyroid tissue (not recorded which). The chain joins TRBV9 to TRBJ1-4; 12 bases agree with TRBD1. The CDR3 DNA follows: TGTGCCAGCAGCCAGGGACAGGGGGCGGGCGAAAAACTGTTTTTT. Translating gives CASSQGQGAGEKLFF.